Detailed here is one T cell receptor (beta chain). This record belongs to a study of shared clonotypes between healthy human individuals. The germline V gene has CDR1 MDHEN and CDR2 SYDVKM. V dropped 6 bases and J dropped 11 bases, with 13 bases sitting between them. CDR3 length equals 12 residues. Data came from immunoSEQ multiplex PCR; TCRdb stores just in-frame clones and leaves some out. The sample holds some 1,600,000 clones, around 98% seen once. Material for sequencing was naive CD4+ T cells sorted from blood. Sample subset: CD45RA+ positively selected. This rearrangement joins TRBV28 to TRBJ1-4, with D unresolved. The source is a man aged 25-40 years in good health. CDR3 nucleotides: TGTGCCAGCAGCAACTCCGGCGGGAAACTGTTTTTT. This gives the protein CASSNSGGKLFF.